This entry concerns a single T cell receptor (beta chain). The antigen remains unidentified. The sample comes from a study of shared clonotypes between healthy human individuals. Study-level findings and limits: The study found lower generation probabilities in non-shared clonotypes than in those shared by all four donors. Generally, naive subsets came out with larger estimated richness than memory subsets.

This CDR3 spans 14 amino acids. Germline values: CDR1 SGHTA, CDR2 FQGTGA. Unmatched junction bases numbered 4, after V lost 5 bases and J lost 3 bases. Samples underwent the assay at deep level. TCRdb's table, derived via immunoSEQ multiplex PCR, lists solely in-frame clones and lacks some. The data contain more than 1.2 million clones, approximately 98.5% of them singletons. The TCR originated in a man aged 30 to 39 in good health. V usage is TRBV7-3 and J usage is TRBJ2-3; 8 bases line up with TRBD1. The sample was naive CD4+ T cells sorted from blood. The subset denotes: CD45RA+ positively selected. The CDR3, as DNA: TGTGCCAGCAGCCCGGACAGGGCTACAGATACGCAGTATTTT. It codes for CASSPDRATDTQYF.